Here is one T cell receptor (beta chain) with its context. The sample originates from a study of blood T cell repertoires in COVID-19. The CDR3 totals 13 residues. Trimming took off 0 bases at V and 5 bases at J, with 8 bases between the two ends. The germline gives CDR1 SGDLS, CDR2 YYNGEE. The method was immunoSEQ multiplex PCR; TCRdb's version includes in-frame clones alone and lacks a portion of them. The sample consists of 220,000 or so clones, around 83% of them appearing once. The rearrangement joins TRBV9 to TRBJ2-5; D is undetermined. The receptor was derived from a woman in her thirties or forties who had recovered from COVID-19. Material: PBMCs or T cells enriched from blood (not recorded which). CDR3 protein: CASSVAELETQYF. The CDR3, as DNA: TGTGCCAGCAGCGTAGCCGAACTGGAGACCCAGTACTTC.